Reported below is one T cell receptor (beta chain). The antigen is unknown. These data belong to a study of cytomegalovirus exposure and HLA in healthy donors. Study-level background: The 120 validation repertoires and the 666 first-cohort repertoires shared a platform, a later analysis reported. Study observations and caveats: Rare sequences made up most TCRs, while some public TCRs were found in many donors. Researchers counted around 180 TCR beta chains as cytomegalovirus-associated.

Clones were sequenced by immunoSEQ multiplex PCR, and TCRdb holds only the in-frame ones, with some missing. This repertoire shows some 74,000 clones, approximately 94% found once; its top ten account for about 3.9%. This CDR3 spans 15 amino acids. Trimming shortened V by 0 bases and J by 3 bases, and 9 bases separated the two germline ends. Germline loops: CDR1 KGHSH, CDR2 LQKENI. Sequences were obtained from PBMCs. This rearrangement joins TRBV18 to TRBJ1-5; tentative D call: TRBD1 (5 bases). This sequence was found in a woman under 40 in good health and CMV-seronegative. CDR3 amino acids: CASSPPGGVNQPQHF. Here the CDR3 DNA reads TGTGCCAGCTCACCACCAGGAGGGGTCAATCAGCCCCAGCATTTT.